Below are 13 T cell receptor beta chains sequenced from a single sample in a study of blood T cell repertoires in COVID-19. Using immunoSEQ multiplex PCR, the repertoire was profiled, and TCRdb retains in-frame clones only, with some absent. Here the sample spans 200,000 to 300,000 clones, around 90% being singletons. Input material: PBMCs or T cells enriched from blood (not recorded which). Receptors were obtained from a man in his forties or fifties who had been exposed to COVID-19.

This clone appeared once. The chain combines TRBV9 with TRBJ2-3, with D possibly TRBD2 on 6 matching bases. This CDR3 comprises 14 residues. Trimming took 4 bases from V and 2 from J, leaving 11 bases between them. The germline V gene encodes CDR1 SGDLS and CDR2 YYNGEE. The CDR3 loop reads CASSSSGLTDTQYF. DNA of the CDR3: TGTGCCAGCAGCTCTTCGGGACTCACAGATACGCAGTATTTT.

The CDR3 loop reads CASSFGYRQGQETQYF. CDR3 in DNA: TGCGCCAGCAGCTTCGGATACCGACAGGGGCAAGAGACCCAGTACTTC. The chain combines TRBV5-1 with TRBJ2-5, with TRBD1 identical over 8 bases. This CDR3 has 16 amino acids. J gave up 2 bases and V 2 bases, and 8 bases lay outside the gene matches. Germline CDR1 reads SGHRS; CDR2 reads YFSETQ.

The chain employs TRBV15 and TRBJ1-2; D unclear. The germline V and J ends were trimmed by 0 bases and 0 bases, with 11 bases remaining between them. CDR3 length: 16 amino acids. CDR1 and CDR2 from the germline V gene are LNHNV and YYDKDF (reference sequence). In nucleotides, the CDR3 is TGTGCCACCAGCAGAGATACGGCAGGAACTAACTATGGCTACACCTTC. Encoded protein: CATSRDTAGTNYGYTF.

The CDR3 spells CASSLFIQGEAFF. CDR3 sequence (DNA): TGTGCCAGCAGTTTATTCATTCAGGGGGAAGCTTTCTTT. The V gene is TRBV28, the J gene TRBJ1-1, with D possibly matching TRBD1 (6 bases). Trimming left V 1 base short and J 8 bases short, with 11 bases between. Germline CDR1 reads MDHEN; CDR2 reads SYDVKM. The length of the CDR3 is 13 residues.

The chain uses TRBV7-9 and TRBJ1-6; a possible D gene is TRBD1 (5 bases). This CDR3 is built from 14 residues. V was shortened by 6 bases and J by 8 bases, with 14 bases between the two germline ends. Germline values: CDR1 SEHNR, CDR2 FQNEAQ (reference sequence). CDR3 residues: CASSSDWGDSPLHF. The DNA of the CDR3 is TGTGCCAGCAGTTCGGACTGGGGGGATTCACCCCTCCACTTT.

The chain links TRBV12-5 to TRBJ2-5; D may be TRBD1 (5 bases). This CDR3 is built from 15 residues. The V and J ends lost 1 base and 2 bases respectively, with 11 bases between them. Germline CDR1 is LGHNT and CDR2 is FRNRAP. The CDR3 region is CASGLGQKTQETQYF. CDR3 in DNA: TGTGCTAGTGGTTTGGGACAGAAAACTCAAGAGACCCAGTACTTC.

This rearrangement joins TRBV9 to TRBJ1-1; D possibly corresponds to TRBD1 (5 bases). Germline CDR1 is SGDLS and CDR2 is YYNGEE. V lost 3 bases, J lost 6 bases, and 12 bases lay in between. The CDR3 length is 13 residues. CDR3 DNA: TGTGCCAGCAGCGGGGGCTGGGGGGCTGAAGCTTTCTTT. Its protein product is CASSGGWGAEAFF.

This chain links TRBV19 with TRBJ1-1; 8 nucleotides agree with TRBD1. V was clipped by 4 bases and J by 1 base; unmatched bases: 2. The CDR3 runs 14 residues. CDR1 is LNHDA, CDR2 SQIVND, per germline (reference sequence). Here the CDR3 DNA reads TGTGCCAGTAGTACGGGACAGGAGAACACTGAAGCTTTCTTT. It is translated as CASSTGQENTEAFF.

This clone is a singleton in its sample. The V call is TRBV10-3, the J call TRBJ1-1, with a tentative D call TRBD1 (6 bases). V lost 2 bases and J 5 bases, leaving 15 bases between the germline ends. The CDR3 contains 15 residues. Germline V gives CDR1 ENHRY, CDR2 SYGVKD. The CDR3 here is CAISEGGQSGTEAFF. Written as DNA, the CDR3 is TGTGCCATCAGTGAGGGCGGACAGTCGGGAACTGAAGCTTTCTTT.

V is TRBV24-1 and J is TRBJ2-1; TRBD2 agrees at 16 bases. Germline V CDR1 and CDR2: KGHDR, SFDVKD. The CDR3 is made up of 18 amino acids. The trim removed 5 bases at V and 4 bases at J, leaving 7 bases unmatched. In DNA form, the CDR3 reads TGTGCCACCAGTGGGACCGGGACTAGCGGGAGGGCATACAATGAGCAGTTCTTC. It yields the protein CATSGTGTSGRAYNEQFF.

The CDR3 is CASSLAQYGYTF. In nucleotides, the CDR3 is TGTGCCAGCAGCTTAGCCCAGTATGGCTACACCTTC. The chain uses TRBV7-9 and TRBJ1-2; D gene unclear. V shed 0 bases and J shed 5 bases, with 4 bases lying between them. Germline V lookup: CDR1 SEHNR, CDR2 FQNEAQ (reference sequence). This CDR3 has 12 residues.

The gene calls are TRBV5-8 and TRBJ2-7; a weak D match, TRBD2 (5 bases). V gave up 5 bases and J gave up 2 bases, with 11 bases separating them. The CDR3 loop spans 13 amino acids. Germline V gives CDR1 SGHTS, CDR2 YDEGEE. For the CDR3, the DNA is TGTGCCAGCAGGTGGACGGAGGCCTACGAGCAGTACGTC. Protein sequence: CASRWTEAYEQYV.

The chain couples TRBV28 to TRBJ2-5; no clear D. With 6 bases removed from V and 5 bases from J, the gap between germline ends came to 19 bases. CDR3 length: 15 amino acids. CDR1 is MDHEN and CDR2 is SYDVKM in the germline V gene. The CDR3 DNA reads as TGTGCCAGCAGCCCTATTAGCTTTTCTGGGGAGACCCAGTACTTC. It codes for CASSPISFSGETQYF.